The entry below describes one TCR beta chain. Its antigen is unknown. Base qualities were left out, and no much larger clone turns up one base away. The sample comes from a study of blood T cell repertoires in COVID-19 (dated by TCRdb to 2020 to 2021). Background on the whole study: The collaborator samples originated in the United States, Italy and Spain and spanned the acute and convalescent phases of COVID-19. The samples were drawn from two sources: the first 160 participants of the ongoing ImmuneRACE study, and 950 to 1,500 subjects contributed by 6 global collaborators. Subjects who had been exposed to COVID-19, were actively infected with it, or had recovered from it provided the deeply sampled blood TCRbeta repertoires that made up the dataset. The sample metadata nearly always contained a de-identified subject ID, COVID-19 status, age in years and sex. Where available, HLA class I and class II types were taken from metadata supplied by the sample provider and were not determined by assay-based typing. A freely available public database, intended as a resource for researchers studying the immune response to SARS-CoV-2, is where the repertoires were released. The prospective study material was composed of cDNA or gDNA derived from T cells, B-cell-depleted T cells, or PBMCs.

From a lookup of the germline V gene (reference sequence), CDR1 and CDR2 are LNHDA and SQIVND. The CDR3 has 14 amino acids, counting the end cysteine and phenylalanine. The sequence is cut down to CDR3 DNA, 42 bases in frame from base 1. After removal of 7 bases from V and 3 bases from J, the junction retains 4 bases not matched to a gene. The study at large found these results: How much clinical and demographic metadata was included differed by source and by participant, and the metadata was provided uncurated.

Collaborating institutions collected whole blood in K2EDTA tubes following their own protocols. For TCRbeta analysis, collaborators shipped samples in one of three forms: frozen whole blood, isolated PBMCs, or DNA extracted from either of those sample types. TCRbeta CDR3 regions were amplified from genomic DNA using the immunoSEQ Assay, a bias-controlled multiplex PCR. Regarding the original processing steps: The number of nucleated cells in each sample was estimated by amplification of reference gene primers within the assay. To quantify the absolute abundance of each unique TCRbeta CDR3 rearrangement, sequence reads were collapsed and filtered. Productive Simpson clonality was computed per sample as the square root of Simpson's diversity index over productive rearrangements. Entries here come from immuneACCESS through TCRdb and include only in-frame sequences with V and J called. Some clones fail to appear in such tables; in the studies checked, an unresolved V gene covers under half of the shortfall, and the cause of the remainder is unknown. From that table come the V and J calls and clone size; the DNA was used to work out D and trimming. The sample table lists some 100,000 clones, 88% of them with a count of one. The ten largest clones add up to approximately 4.8% of the sample.

The sequence is built from TRBV19 and TRBJ1-2; 11 bases in between match TRBD1. The source of this sequence is a woman older than 75 with active COVID-19. The material sequenced was peripheral blood. In nucleotides, the sequence is TGTGCCAGTACCTGGACAGGGGGCCACTATGGCTACACCTTC. This encodes CASTWTGGHYGYTF. The CDR3 plus the reference TRBV19 and TRBJ1-2 genes for the other parts give the full variable domain: DGGITQSPKYLFRKEGQNVTLSCEQNLNHDAMYWYRQDPGQGLRLIYYSQIVNDFQKGDIAEGYSVSREKKESFPLTVTSAQKNPTAFYLCASTWTGGHYGYTFGSGTRLTVV.